This T cell receptor (beta chain) was retrieved from a study of blood T cell repertoires in COVID-19. Looking at the study overall: COVID-19 samples collected from the United States, Italy and Spain covered acute and convalescent phases. PBMCs, B-cell-depleted T cells, or T cells were the source of the cDNA or gDNA that made up the material.

Germline CDR1 LGHDT, CDR2 YNNKEL (reference sequence). The CDR3 is 13 residues long. Trimming took 8 bases from V and 7 from J; bases not matched to a gene: 8. Residents of about two dozen US areas, aged roughly 18 to 95 years, made up the participants. In the original workflow: The assay estimated nucleated cells by amplifying reference gene primers. The protocol was immunoSEQ multiplex PCR, while the TCRdb copy is restricted to in-frame clones and leaves out a portion. V, J and clone size are those of that table, while D and trimming were read from the DNA. The sample records approximately 210,000 clones, around 82% being singletons.

This chain links TRBV3-1 (or the pseudogene TRBV3-2) with TRBJ1-5, with 7 positions matching TRBD1. The receptor comes from a woman aged 50 to 65 with acute COVID-19. The sequencing input was PBMCs or T cells enriched from blood (not recorded which). The CDR3 region is CASGGQEGQPQHF. The CDR3 DNA reads TGTGCCAGCGGTGGACAGGAGGGCCAGCCCCAGCATTTT.